This T cell receptor (beta chain) comes out of a study of cytomegalovirus exposure and HLA in healthy donors (TCRdb year 2017). Regarding the complete study: An earlier analysis of 587 of the donors reported 276 Gb of sequence data and some 110 million unique TCR beta sequences obtained from approximately 180 million T cells. An earlier analysis of some 600 of the donors applied high-throughput TCR beta sequencing to assess whether each TCR beta V gene segment acted as functional or pseudogenic. Typing coverage varied by locus: 629-630 donors for A, B, C, DRB1 and DQB1; roughly 500 for DQA1; about 600 for DPA1; some 470 for DPB1. Donor age, sex, ethnicity and CMV serostatus were compiled together with the repertoire data. A later genetic analysis took genome-wide SNP genotypes for about 60% of the roughly 670 donors and used that subset as a discovery cohort. In addition to the first cohort of 650 to 800 subjects, a separate validation cohort of around 110 different subjects was used. Class I and class II HLA loci were covered by the typing at four-digit resolution. Among the approximately 400 genotyped donors, roughly 80% belonged to the genetic ancestry cluster associated with self-reported Caucasian donors. A later analysis re-analyzed previously published TCR beta repertoires from 600 to 850 donors and added high-resolution HLA genotyping to study TCR occurrence patterns. The aim of the study was to test whether cataloging public T cell receptors could identify signatures of past pathogen exposure. The study profiled the T cell repertoires of 500 to 800 subjects by immunosequencing and related them to cytomegalovirus serostatus. Among 398 genotyped donors of the cohort, an average of approximately 240,000 unique TCR beta nucleotide sequences was sequenced per donor, of which roughly 17% were non-productive. All discovery cohort repertoires had been generated on a single sequencing platform. To predict cytomegalovirus infection status, the study combined high-throughput TCR immunosequencing, statistical association of individual TCRs with disease status, and machine learning. Four to six DR-DQ haplotypes were handled as single units for association and clustering, since linkage in the cohort was strong. Rather than using new phenotypic data, the later analysis identified candidate immune exposures from TCR beta sequences and from how often those sequences occurred across donors. An early release covering 550 to 650 HLA-typed donors comprised about 290 gigabases of sequencing data and tens of millions of unique TCR sequences.

On this clone itself: Its antigen target is currently unknown. Base qualities were left out, and no much larger clone turns up one base away.

Library preparation was by the immunoSEQ multiplex PCR assay. A mixture of 60 forward primers for TCR Vbeta segments and 13 reverse primers for TCR Jbeta segments was used in the multiplex PCR. Amplification of the CDR3 region of rearranged TCR beta genes was performed with a multiplex PCR assay on genomic DNA. The Illumina HiSeq System was used to sequence the amplified TCR beta libraries as 87-base-pair reads. The study's processing was this. In a later analysis, tens of millions of unique TCR beta chains were counted across the 500 to 700 repertoires, and approximately 11 million of these chains were shared by at least two donors. Raw reads were error-corrected and collapsed into unique sequences by a nearest-neighbor algorithm in which closely related sequences were merged to remove PCR and sequencing errors. V, D and J gene segments were assigned by aligning CDR3 sequences to IMGT reference sequences. Each retained sequence needed at least a six-nucleotide match to both a V gene segment and a J gene segment. Rearrangements were classified as productive when the CDR3 lacked stop codons and remained in frame with V and J, and all other rearrangements were classified as non-productive. Following IMGT convention, CDR3 was defined as the stretch from the second conserved V-encoded cysteine to the conserved J-encoded phenylalanine. The earlier analysis of some 540 of the donors excluded any sequence lacking an unambiguous match to a single V gene segment. In an earlier analysis of 587 of the donors, V segments were called functional above 56.7% productive rearrangements and were called segregating when the between-donor standard deviation exceeded 5%. A statistical classification framework was built to diagnose cytomegalovirus status from the catalog of TCR beta chain sequences. V and J gene assignment, in a later analysis, came from comparing TCR nucleotide sequences with IMGT/GENE-DB human TR gene sequences. Using the TCRdist pipeline, a later analysis assigned CDR3 sequences along with most-parsimonious VDJ recombination scenarios. In a later analysis, each TCR beta chain was defined by its CDR3 amino acid sequence together with its V-gene family, and reads lacking a unique V-gene family were excluded. To address suspected cross-contamination and a sequencing artifact, a later analysis removed a few hundred highly shared, low-generation-probability nucleotide sequences. For each public chain, a later analysis derived a clonal expansion index from normalized ranks of inferred template counts within each repertoire. Generation probabilities in a later analysis came from a VDJ recombination model fitted to out-of-frame rearrangements, and those results were checked against IGoR. In a later analysis, TCR-TCR, TCR-HLA and TCR-CMV co-occurrence was scored with hypergeometric tests, and a repertoire-size bias correction was applied to TCR pairs. A later analysis estimated false discovery rates by permuting HLA or CMV assignments 20 times. In a later analysis, co-occurring TCRs were grouped using DBSCAN, with TCRdist sequence similarity added in when clustering inside HLA-allele-positive subsets. For co-occurrence clustering, repertoires with fewer than 30,000 or more than 120,000 public chains were excluded, along with a handful of repertoires with anomalous nucleotide sharing. Held by TCRdb, this immuneACCESS table contains in-frame sequences only and omits some clones. Under half of the omission traces to an unresolved V gene where checked; the cause of the rest is unknown. D and trimming come from the DNA, and the V and J calls and clone size come from that table. Present in this sample are 200,000 or so clones, about 90% of which were seen just once. Of the sample, over 1% is held by the ten largest clones.

The cohort was made up of roughly 670 healthy bone marrow donors. All cohort members were sampled while nominally healthy, although unrecorded immune exposures were likely present. The donor was CMV seronegative and belonged to the group of over 350 seronegative cohort members. Each donor provided a peripheral blood sample, and peripheral blood mononuclear cells were used for TCR beta sequencing. Genomic DNA extraction from the blood cell samples was performed with the Qiagen DNeasy Blood Extraction Kit. The paper's findings and limits, for the study overall: Compared with the roughly 600-donor mean, donors in an Asian-associated ancestry cluster had fewer N-insertions in productive TCRs, according to a later genetic analysis. According to a later analysis, TCR association rates differed among HLA loci, with DRB1 alleles showing the most associated TCRs and HLA-C alleles showing the fewest. In a later analysis, most CMV-associated TCR beta chains were found to appear HLA-restricted, with HLA associations seemingly driven largely by CMV exposure. In this cohort, only TCR beta chains were sequenced, and detectable features were limited by the absence of alpha or paired-chain data. When HLA alleles, especially DR and DQ, strongly co-occurred, TCR associations were difficult to assign to individual alleles. Immune exposure information for the cohort was limited to CMV serostatus. In a later analysis, several top co-occurrence clusters were reported to appear linked to parvovirus B19, influenza, CMV and Epstein-Barr virus. The sequencing pipeline was judged likely to have produced a cluster of highly shared sequence variants as a technical artifact. In a later analysis, HLA-associated TCR beta chains showed more clonal expansion and lower generation probabilities than non-associated chains that were equally common. The study listed 150 to 200 TCR beta chains as associated with cytomegalovirus. Broadly in line with IMGT annotations, most TCR beta V segments showed up in productive rearrangements about 87% or about 30% of the time in an earlier analysis of approximately 640 of the donors. A further reported finding was that TCR beta sequences accurately predicted the HLA-A and HLA-B alleles for most subjects in the first cohort. Most TCR sequences were seen in very few donors, while some public TCRs were found in many individuals. In vitro tests confirmed that a few of the cytomegalovirus-associated TCR beta chains recognize cytomegalovirus antigens. The 87-base-pair reads could not distinguish some IMGT-functional V segments, including TRBV6-2 and TRBV6-3, so those segments were excluded. Because HLA typing was unavailable for some donors at each locus, only the typed subset was used in association tests. The authors suggested that the approach could potentially be extended to other disease states and immunological phenotypes. The classifier was reported to diagnose cytomegalovirus status with high specificity and sensitivity in both the original and validation cohorts. Linkage disequilibrium might explain the correlated functional status among segregating V segments, but an unknown experimental factor could not be ruled out. A later genetic analysis associated a missense DCLRE1C variant with V-gene and J-gene trimming of TCR beta chains, and an independent cohort replicated the association. Presence/absence analyses assumed roughly uniform sequencing depth across donors, an assumption that may not hold. At a false discovery rate of 0.05, a later analysis linked 16,000 or so TCR beta sequences to specific HLA alleles. Because counts were too low, about 18 rarely observed V segments, including chromosome 9 orphons, were excluded from the earlier analysis of around 640 of the donors.

V loses 6 bases, J loses 10 bases, and the germline ends lie 15 bases apart. The CDR3 contains 12 residues, cysteine and phenylalanine counted. The retained sequence is limited to the CDR3, 36 bases, with the frame set at the first base. The germline V gene sets CDR1 to MDHEN and CDR2 to SYDVKM. The TCR comes from a man aged 30 to 39 in good health and CMV-seronegative. Material for sequencing was PBMCs. The V gene is TRBV28 and the J gene is TRBJ1-2, with no reliable assignment of the D segment. The encoded CDR3 is CASSSGGGAYTF. The DNA sequence is as follows: TGTGCCAGCAGCTCTGGTGGAGGTGCCTACACCTTC.